The present TCR beta chain was sequenced within a study of OX40 agonist ivuxolimab in advanced cancers. The overall study: Among those treated, three patients had partial responses, one with hepatocellular carcinoma and two with cutaneous melanoma.

This CDR3 contains 12 residues. With 4 bases removed from V and 7 bases from J, the gap between germline ends came to 8 bases. CDR1 and CDR2 from the germline V gene are PRHDT and FYEKMQ (reference sequence). TCRdb's table, derived via immunoSEQ multiplex PCR, lists solely in-frame clones and lacks some. The sample holds 20,000 to 25,000 clones; roughly 80% are singletons and the top ten take approximately 15%. The source is an adult with an advanced solid tumor such as melanoma, head and neck, liver or kidney cancer. The chain has TRBV13 and TRBJ1-5; D not certain. The source was CD4+ or CD8+ T cells sorted from blood, collected in a trial of the OX40 agonist ivuxolimab. The CDR3 nucleotides read TGTGCCAGCAGCTCTCCGGGACAGCCCCAGCATTTT. Its translation: CASSSPGQPQHF.